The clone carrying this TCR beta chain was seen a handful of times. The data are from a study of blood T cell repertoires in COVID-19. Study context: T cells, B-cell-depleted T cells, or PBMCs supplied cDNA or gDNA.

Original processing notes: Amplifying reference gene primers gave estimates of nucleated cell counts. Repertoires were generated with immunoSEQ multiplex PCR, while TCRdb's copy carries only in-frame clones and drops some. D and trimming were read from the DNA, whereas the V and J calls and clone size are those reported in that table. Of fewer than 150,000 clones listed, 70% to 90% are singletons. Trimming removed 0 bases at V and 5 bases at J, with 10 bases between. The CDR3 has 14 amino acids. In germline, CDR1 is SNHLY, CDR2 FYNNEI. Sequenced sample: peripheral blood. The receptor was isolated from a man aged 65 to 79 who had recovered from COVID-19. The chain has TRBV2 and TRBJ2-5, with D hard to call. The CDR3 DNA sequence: TGTGCCAGCAGTGAAGCGCGCTTTTCGGAGACCCAGTACTTC. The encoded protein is CASSEARFSETQYF.